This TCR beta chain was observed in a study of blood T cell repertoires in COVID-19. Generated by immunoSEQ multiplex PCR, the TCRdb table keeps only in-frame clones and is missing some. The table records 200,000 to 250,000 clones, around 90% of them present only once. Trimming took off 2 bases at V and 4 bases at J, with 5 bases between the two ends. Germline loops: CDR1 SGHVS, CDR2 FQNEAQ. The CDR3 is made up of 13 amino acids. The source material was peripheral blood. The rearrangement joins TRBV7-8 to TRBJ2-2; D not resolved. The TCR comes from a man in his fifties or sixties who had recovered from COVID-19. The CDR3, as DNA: TGTGCCAGCAGCTTAACGAGCACCGGGGAGCTGTTTTTT. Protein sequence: CASSLTSTGELFF.